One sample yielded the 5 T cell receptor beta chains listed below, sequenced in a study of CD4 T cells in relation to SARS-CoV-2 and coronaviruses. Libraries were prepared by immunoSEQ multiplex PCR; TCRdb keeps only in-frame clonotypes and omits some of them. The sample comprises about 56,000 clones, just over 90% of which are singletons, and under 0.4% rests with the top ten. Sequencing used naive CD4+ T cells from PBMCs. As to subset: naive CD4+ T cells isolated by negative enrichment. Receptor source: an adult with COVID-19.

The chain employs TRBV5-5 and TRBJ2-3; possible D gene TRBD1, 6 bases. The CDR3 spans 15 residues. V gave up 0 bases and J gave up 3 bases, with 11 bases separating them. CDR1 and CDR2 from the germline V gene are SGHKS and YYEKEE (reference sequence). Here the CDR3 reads CASSLVQGGTDTQYF. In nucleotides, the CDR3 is TGTGCCAGCAGCTTGGTACAGGGCGGGACAGATACGCAGTATTTT.

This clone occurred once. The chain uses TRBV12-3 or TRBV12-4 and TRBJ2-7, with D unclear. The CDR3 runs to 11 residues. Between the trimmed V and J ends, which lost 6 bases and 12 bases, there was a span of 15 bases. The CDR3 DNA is TGTGCCAGCAGCCGCCTCATGCGAATGTACTTC. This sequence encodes CASSRLMRMYF.

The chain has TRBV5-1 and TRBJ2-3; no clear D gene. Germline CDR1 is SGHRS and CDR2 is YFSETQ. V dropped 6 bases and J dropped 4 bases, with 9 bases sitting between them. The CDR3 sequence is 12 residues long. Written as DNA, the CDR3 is TGCGCCAGCACCCTAAACTCAGATACGCAGTATTTT. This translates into CASTLNSDTQYF.

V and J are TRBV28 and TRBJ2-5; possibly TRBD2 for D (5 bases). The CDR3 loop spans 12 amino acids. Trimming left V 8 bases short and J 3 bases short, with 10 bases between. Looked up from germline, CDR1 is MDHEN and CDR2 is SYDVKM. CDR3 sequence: CASWALEETQYF. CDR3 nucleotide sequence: TGTGCCAGCTGGGCACTAGAAGAGACCCAGTACTTC.

The CDR3 reads CAISGSSGRGGTIDTQYF. CDR3 in DNA: TGTGCCATCAGTGGGTCTAGCGGTCGTGGGGGAACCATAGATACGCAGTATTTT. The gene calls are TRBV10-3 and TRBJ2-3, with 7 bases fitting TRBD2. This CDR3 spans 18 amino acids. The V gene end was trimmed by 4 bases and the J gene end by 5 bases; junction bases not matched to a gene: 18. Looked up from germline, CDR1 is ENHRY and CDR2 is SYGVKD.